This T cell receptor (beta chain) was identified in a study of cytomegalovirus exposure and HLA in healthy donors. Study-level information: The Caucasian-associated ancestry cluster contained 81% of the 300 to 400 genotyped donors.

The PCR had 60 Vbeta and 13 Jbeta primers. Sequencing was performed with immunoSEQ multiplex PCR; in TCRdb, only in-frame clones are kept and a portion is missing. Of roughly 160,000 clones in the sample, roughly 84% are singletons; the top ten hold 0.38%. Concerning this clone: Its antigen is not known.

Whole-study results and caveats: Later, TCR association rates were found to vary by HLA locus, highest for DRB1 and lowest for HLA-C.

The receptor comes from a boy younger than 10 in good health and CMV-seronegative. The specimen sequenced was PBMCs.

In nucleotides, the CDR3 is TGTGCCAGCAGCCTCGAACGCGGAGCCCTAAACTCTGGGGCCAACGTCCTGACTTTC. Translated, it gives CASSLERGALNSGANVLTF. This rearrangement joins TRBV4-2 to TRBJ2-6, with D hard to call. This CDR3 is 19 amino acids long. The germline V gene encodes CDR1 LGHNA and CDR2 YNFKEQ. V lost 4 bases and J 0 bases, leaving 19 bases between the germline ends.